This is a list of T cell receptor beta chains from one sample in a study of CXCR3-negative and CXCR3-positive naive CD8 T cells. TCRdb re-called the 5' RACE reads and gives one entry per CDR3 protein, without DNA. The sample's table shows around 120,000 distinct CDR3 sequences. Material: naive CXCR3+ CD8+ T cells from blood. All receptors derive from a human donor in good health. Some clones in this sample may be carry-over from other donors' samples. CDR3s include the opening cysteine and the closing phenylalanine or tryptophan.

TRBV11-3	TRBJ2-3	CASGGFGTTDTQYF
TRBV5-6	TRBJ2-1	CASSLANRGTGLYNEQFF
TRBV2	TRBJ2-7	CASRATSGMYEQYF
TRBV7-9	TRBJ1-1	CASSYDKNTEAFF
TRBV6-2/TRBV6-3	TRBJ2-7	CASSYSRTSYEQYF
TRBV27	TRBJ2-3	CASSFEWTTDTQYF
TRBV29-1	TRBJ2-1	CSVVPKSNEQFF
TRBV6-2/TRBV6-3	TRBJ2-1	CASSYPNLDEQFF
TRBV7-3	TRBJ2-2	CASTPNRVAGVTNTGELFF
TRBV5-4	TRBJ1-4	CASSLGQANNEKLFF
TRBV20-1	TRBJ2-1	CSAGYGRENEQFF
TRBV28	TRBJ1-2	CASSPGTGNGYTF
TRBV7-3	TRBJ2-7	CASSLQVIGPNEQYF
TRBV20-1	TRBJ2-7	CSARELGQGTYEQYF
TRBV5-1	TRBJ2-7	CASSLVGGPTYEQYF
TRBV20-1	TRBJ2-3	CSAPAEREKGDTQYF
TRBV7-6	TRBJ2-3	CASSLLAGEVDTQYF
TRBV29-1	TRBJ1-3	CSVYLWDRDAGNTIYF
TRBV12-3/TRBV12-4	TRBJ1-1	CAISFEGTNTEAFF
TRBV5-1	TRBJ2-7	CASSWGTDEQYF
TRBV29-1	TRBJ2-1	CSVAGAGSSYNEQFF
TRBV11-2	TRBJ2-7	CASSATGGAYEQYF
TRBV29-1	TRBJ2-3	CSGDSTGGSTDTQYF
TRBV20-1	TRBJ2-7	CSASAPDSSYEQYF
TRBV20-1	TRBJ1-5	CSARDRTRSNQPQHF
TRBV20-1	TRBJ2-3	CSARRTSGSADTQYF
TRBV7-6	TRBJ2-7	CASSPRPGASYEQYF
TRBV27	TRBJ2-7	CASSQTGASYEQYF
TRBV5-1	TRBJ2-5	CASSEGQAGDQETQYF
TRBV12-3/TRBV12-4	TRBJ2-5	CASTERGEETQYF
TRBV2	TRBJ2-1	CASSGDYRNEQFF
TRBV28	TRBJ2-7	CASSSLTGLGSYEQYF
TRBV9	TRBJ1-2	CASSSTGSNYGYTF
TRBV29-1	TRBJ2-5	CSESSGTEETQYF
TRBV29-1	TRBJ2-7	CSVLTGESFEQYF
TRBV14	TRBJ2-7	CASSQRDRLSYEQYF
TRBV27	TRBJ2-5	CASGQHGFRETQYF
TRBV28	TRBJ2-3	CASSSFGGNTDTQYF
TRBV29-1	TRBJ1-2	CSVVAGTENYGYTF
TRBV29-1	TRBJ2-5	CSVEAEDVEPQYF
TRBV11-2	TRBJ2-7	CASSLDSDLFEQYF
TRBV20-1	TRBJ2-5	CSAPPPDSAYYGGPWLETQYF
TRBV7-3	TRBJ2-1	CASSLLGGSYNEQFF
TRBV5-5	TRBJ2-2	CASSRLGQGFDTGELFF
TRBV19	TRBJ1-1	CASVDRGTEAFF
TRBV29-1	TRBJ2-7	CSVGNRGYEQYF
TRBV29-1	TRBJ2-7	CSVETGPYEQYF
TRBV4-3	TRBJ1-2	CASSQDREASGYTF